Sequencing of this T cell receptor (beta chain) was carried out in a study of OX40 agonist ivuxolimab in advanced cancers. Background on the study: Patients' therapy was ivuxolimab, an antibody that acts as an agonist of OX40 (CD134). Partial responses occurred in Three dose-escalation patients, one with hepatocellular carcinoma and two with cutaneous melanoma.

CDR1 is SGHVS and CDR2 is FQNEAQ in the germline V gene. Germline trimming cut 6 bases from V and 1 base from J; bases unmatched to any gene: 6. CDR3 length: 15 residues. About this clone itself: Its antigen is unknown.

The data were produced by immunoSEQ multiplex PCR, yet TCRdb's version contains in-frame clones alone and is incomplete. The sample has 35,000 to 55,000 clones, 80% to 90% seen once; the top ten hold roughly 2.1%. Study observations and caveats: In CD8+ T cells, expanded clones were on average more numerous than in CD4+.

The TCR was taken from an adult with an advanced solid tumor such as melanoma, head and neck, liver or kidney cancer. The chain is built from TRBV7-8 and TRBJ2-3; 8 positions match TRBD2. The sample in question was CD4+ or CD8+ T cells sorted from blood, obtained in a trial of the OX40 agonist ivuxolimab. The CDR3 sequence: CASRSGGPGTDTQYF. The DNA of the CDR3 is TGTGCCAGCAGATCGGGGGGGCCCGGCACAGATACGCAGTATTTT.